The clone carrying this TCR beta chain was picked up a small number of times. This sample is drawn from a study of T-cell memory formation after mild COVID-19. This CDR3 spans 15 amino acids. Deletions cut 4 bases from V and 4 bases from J, with 16 bases between. Sample barcodes and UMIs were carried by the TCR alpha and TCR beta cDNA libraries that 5'RACE generated with constant-segment primers. TCRdb reprocessed the 5' RACE reads with MiXCR, giving one entry per CDR3 protein. Of around 90,000 distinct CDR3 sequences listed, about 14% were seen once; the top ten hold roughly two fifths. The rearrangement links TRBV12-3 or TRBV12-4 to TRBJ2-5; the D gene is possibly TRBD2 (6 bases). Sequencing used PBMCs or a T cell subset sorted from them (not recorded which). This sequence was found in a young man who had mild COVID-19 (a few samples of this study predate the infection). Cell type and time point are not known. CDR3 region: CASSYVGGVRETQYF. The CDR3, as DNA: TGTGCCAGCAGTTATGTCGGAGGGGTAAGAGAGACCCAGTACTTC.